This T cell receptor (beta chain) was retrieved from a study of cytomegalovirus exposure and HLA in healthy donors. Of note for this clone: Its antigen is unidentified.

Vbeta (60) and Jbeta (13) primers were used in the PCR. The method was immunoSEQ multiplex PCR; TCRdb's version includes in-frame clones alone and lacks a portion of them. The sample lists about 200,000 clones, roughly 79% occurring once. Study observations and caveats: One cluster of highly shared sequence variants probably arose as a sequencing artifact.

V lost 5 bases and J lost 15; bases outside the gene matches: 13. The CDR3 contains 15 residues. The germline V gene encodes CDR1 SGHNT and CDR2 YENEEA. The source of this sequence is a young man in good health and CMV-seronegative. The chain links TRBV11-3 to TRBJ2-1; 13 positions agree with TRBD2. Material for sequencing was PBMCs. The CDR3 DNA reads as TGTGCCAGCAGCCCCCGGACTAGCGGGGGCCGGGATGTGTTCTTC. This sequence encodes CASSPRTSGGRDVFF.